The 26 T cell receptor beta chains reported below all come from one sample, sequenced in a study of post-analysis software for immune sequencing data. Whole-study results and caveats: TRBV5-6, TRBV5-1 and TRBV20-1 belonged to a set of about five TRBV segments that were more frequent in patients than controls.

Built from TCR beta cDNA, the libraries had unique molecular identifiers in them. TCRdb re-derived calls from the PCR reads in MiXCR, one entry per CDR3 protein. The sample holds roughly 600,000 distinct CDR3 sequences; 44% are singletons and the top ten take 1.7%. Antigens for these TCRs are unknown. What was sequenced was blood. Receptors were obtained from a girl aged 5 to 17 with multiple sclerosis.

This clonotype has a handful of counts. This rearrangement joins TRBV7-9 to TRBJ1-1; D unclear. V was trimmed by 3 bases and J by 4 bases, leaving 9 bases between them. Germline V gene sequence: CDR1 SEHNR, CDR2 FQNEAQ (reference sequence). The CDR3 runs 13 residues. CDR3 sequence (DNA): TGTGCCAGCAGCTTCCTCGGGAGCACTGAAGCTTTCTTT. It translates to CASSFLGSTEAFF. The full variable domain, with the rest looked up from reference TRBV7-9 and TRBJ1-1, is DTGVSQNPRHKITKRGQNVTFRCDPISEHNRLYWYRQTLGQGPEFLTYFQNEAQLEKSRLLSDRFSAERPKGSFSTLEIQRTEQGDSAMYLCASSFLGSTEAFFGQGTRLTVV.

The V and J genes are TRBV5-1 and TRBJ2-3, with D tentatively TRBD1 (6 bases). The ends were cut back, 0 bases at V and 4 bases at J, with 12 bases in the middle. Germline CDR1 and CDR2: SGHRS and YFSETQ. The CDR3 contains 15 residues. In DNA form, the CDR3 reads TGCGCCAGCAGCTTGGACAGGGTATCGTCAGATACGCAGTATTTT. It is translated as CASSLDRVSSDTQYF.

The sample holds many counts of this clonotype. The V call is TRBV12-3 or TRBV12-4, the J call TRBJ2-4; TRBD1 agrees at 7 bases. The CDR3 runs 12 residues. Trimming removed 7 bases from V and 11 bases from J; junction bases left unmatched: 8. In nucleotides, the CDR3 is TGTGCCAGCATCTTGACAGGGAAGGTTCAGTACTTC. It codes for CASILTGKVQYF.

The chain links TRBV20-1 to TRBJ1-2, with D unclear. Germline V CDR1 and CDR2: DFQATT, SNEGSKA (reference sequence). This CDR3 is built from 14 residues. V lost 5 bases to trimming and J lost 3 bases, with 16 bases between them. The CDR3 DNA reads TGCAGTGCTTTGGGGTATCGGGTGGACTATGGCTACACCTTC. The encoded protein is CSALGYRVDYGYTF.

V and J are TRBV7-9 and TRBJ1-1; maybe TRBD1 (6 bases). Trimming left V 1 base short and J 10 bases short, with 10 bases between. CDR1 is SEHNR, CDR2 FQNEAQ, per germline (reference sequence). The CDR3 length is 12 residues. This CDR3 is CASSLEGGLAFF. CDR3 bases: TGTGCCAGCAGCTTAGAAGGGGGTTTAGCTTTCTTT.

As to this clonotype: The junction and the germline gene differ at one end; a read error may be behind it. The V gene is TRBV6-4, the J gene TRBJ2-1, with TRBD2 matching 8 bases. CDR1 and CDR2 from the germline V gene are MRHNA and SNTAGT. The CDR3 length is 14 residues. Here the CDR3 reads CASSDSSGGNEQCF. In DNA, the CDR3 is TGTGCCAGCAGTGACTCGAGCGGGGGCAATGAGCAGTGCTTC.

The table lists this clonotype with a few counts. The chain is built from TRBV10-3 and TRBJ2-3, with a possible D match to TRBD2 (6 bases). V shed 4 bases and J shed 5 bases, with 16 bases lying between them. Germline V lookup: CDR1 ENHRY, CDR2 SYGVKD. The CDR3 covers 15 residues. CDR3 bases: TGTGCCATCAGTGGGGGAGGAGGACGAGGAGATACGCAGTATTTT. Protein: CAISGGGGRGDTQYF.

The CDR3 nucleotides read TGTGCCAGCAGTATAGCGGGAGGGAAAGAGACCCAGTACTTC. Translating gives CASSIAGGKETQYF. The rearrangement uses TRBV25-1 and TRBJ2-5; the match to TRBD2 covers 11 bases. There are 14 residues in the CDR3. The J segment lost 3 bases and the V segment lost 5 bases, leaving 2 bases of the junction unmatched. Germline CDR1 is MGHDK and CDR2 is SYGVNS.

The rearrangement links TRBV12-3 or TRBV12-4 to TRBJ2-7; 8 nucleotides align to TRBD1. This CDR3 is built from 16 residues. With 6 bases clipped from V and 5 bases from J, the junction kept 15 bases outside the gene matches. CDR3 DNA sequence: TGTGCCAGCAGCCGTGGACAGGGTATCTCTCCTAACGAGCAGTACTTC. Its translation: CASSRGQGISPNEQYF.

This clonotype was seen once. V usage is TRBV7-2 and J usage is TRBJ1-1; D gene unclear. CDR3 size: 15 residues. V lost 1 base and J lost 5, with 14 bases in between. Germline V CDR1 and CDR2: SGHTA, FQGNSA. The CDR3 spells CASSLGRRGGTEAFF. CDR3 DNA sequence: TGTGCCAGCAGCTTAGGACGTCGGGGAGGAACTGAAGCTTTCTTT.

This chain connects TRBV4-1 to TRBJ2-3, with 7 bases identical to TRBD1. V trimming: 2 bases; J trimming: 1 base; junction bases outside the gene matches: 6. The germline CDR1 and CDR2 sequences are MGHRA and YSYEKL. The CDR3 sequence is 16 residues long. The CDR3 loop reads CASSQPDRDGTDTQYF. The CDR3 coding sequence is TGCGCCAGCAGCCAACCCGACAGGGACGGCACAGATACGCAGTATTTT.

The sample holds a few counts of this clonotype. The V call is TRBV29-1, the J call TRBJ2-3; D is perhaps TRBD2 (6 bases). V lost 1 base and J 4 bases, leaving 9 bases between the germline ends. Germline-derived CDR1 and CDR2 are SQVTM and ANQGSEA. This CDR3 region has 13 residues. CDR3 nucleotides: TGCAGCGTTGAAGCCCGACTAGCAGATACGCAGTATTTT. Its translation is CSVEARLADTQYF.

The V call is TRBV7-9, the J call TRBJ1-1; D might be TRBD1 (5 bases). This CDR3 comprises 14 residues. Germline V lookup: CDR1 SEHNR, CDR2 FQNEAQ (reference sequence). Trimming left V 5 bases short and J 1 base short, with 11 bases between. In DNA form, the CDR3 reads TGTGCCAGCAGCAAAGACAGAGCGAACACTGAAGCTTTCTTT. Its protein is CASSKDRANTEAFF.

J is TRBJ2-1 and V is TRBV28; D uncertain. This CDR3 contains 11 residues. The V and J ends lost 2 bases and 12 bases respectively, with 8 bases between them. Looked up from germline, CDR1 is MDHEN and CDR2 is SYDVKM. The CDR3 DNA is TGTGCCAGCAGTTTAAAGGGCGCGCAGTTCTTC. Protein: CASSLKGAQFF. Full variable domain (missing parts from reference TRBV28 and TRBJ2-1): DVKVTQSSRYLVKRTGEKVFLECVQDMDHENMFWYRQDPGLGLRLIYFSYDVKMKEKGDIPEGYSVSREKKERFSLILESASTNQTSMYLCASSLKGAQFFGPGTRLTVL.

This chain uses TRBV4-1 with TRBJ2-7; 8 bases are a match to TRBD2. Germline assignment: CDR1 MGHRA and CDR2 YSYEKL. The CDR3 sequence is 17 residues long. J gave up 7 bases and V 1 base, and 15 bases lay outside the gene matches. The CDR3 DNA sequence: TGCGCCAGCAGCCAAGTAAGACTCGGGACTAGGGGTGAGGAGCAGTACTTC. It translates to CASSQVRLGTRGEEQYF.

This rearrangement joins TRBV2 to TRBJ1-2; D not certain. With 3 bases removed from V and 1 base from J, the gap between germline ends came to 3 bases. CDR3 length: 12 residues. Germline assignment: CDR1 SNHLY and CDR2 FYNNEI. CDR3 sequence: CASSEGNYGYTF. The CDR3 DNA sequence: TGTGCCAGCAGTGAGGGTAACTATGGCTACACCTTC.

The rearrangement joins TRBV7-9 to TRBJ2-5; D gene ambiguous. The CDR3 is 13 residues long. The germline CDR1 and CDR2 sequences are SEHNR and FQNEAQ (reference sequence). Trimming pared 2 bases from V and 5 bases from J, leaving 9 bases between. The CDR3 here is CASSLSGPETQYF. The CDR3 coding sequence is TGTGCCAGCAGCTTAAGTGGGCCGGAGACCCAGTACTTC. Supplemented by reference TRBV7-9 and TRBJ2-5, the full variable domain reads DTGVSQNPRHKITKRGQNVTFRCDPISEHNRLYWYRQTLGQGPEFLTYFQNEAQLEKSRLLSDRFSAERPKGSFSTLEIQRTEQGDSAMYLCASSLSGPETQYFGPGTRLLVL.

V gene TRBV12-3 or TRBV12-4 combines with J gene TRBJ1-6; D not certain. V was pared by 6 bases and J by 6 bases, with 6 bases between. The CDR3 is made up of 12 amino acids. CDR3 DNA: TGTGCCAGCAGCCCGGGTAATTCACCCCTCCACTTT. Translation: CASSPGNSPLHF.

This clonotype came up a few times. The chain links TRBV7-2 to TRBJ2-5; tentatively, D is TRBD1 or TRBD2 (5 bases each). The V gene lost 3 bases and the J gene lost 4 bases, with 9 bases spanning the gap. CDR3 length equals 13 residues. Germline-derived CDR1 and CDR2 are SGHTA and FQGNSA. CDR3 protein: CASSFGAGETQYF. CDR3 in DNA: TGTGCCAGCAGCTTCGGGGCTGGAGAGACCCAGTACTTC.

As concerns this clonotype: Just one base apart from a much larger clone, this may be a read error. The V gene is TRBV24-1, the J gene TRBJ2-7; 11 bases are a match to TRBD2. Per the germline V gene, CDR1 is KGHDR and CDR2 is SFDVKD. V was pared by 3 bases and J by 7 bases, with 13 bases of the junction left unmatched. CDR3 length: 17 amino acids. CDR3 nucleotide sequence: TGTGCCACCAGTGATACCCACACTAGCGGGAGTTTCTATGAGCAGTACTTC. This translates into CATSDTHTSGSFYEQYF.

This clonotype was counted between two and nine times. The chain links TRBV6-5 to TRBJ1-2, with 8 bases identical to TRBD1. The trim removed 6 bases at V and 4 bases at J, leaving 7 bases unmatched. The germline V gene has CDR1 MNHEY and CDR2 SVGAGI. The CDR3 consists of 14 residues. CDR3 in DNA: TGTGCCAGCAGGGCCGACAGGGGCGCCTATGGCTACACCTTC. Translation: CASRADRGAYGYTF.

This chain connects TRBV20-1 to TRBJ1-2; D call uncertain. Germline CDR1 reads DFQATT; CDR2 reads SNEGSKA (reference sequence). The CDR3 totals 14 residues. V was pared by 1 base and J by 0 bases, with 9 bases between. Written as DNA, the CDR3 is TGCAGTGCTAGAGTCTTTGGGGCTAACTATGGCTACACCTTC. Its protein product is CSARVFGANYGYTF.

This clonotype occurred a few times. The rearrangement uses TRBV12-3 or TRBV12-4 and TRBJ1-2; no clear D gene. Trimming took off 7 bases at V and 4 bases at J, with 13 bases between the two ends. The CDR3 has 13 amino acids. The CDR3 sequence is CASIFSDLYGYTF. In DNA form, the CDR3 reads TGTGCCAGCATTTTCTCGGACCTCTATGGCTACACCTTC.

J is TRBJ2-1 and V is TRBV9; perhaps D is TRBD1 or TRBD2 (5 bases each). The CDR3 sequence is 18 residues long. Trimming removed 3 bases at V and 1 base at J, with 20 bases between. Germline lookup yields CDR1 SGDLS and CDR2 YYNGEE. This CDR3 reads CASSAISSRAGSYNEQFF. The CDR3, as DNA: TGTGCCAGCAGCGCGATTAGTTCCAGGGCGGGTTCCTACAATGAGCAGTTCTTC.

CDR3 in amino acids: CASSPIGQQETQYF. In nucleotides, the CDR3 is TGTGCCAGCAGTCCAATTGGGCAGCAAGAGACCCAGTACTTC. The chain links TRBV12-3 or TRBV12-4 to TRBJ2-5; D unresolved. Between the trimmed V and J ends, which lost 5 bases and 2 bases, there was a span of 12 bases. CDR3 size: 14 residues.

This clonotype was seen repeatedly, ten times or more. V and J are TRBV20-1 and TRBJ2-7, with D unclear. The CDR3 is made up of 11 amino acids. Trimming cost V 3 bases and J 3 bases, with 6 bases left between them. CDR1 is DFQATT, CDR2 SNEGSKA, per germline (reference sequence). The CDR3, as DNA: TGCAGTGCTAGCGGCAGCTACGAGCAGTACTTC. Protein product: CSASGSYEQYF.